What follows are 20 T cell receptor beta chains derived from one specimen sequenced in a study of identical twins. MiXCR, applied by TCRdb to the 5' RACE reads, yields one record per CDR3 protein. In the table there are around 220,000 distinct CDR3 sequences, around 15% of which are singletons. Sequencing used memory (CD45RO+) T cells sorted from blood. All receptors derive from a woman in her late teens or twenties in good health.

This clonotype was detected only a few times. CDR3 amino acids: CASSYGGNYGYTF. DNA of the CDR3: TGTGCCAGCAGTTACGGGGGGAACTATGGCTACACCTTC. The V gene is TRBV6-5, the J gene TRBJ1-2, with TRBD1 as a possible D gene (5 bases). Germline-derived CDR1 and CDR2 are MNHEY and SVGAGI. The CDR3 covers 13 residues. V was shortened by 2 bases and J by 2 bases, with 6 bases between the two germline ends.

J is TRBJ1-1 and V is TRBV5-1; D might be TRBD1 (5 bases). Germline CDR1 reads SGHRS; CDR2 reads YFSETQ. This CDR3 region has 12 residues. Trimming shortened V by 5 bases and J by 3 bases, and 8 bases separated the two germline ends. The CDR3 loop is CASRSQDTEAFF. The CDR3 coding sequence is TGCGCCAGCAGGTCACAGGACACTGAAGCTTTCTTT.

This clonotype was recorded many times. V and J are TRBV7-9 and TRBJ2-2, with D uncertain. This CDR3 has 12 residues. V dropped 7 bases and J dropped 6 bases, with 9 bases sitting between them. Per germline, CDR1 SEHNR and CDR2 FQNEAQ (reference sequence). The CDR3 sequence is CASNRLSGELFF. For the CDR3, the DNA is TGTGCCAGCAACCGCCTCTCCGGGGAGCTGTTTTTT.

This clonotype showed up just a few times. The CDR3 DNA reads TGTGCCAGCAGACTAACTAGCGGGAGTTGGCATGAGCAGTTCTTC. Its protein is CASRLTSGSWHEQFF. This chain connects TRBV6-1 to TRBJ2-1; 11 nucleotides line up with TRBD2. The CDR3 length is 15 residues. J lost 8 bases, V lost 6 bases, and 9 bases had no gene match. The germline gives CDR1 MNHNS, CDR2 SASEGT.

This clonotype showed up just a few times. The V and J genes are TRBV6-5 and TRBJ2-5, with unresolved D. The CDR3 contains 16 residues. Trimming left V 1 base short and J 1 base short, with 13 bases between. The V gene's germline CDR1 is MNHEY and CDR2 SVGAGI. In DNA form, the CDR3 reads TGTGCCAGCAGTTACTTCTCTAGACGGACCCAAGAGACCCAGTACTTC. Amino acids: CASSYFSRRTQETQYF.

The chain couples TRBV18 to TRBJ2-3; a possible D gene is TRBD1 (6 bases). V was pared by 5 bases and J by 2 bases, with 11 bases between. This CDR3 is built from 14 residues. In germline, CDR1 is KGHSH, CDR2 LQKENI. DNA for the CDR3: TGTGCCAGCTCAGCGACAGGTAACACAGATACGCAGTATTTT. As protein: CASSATGNTDTQYF.

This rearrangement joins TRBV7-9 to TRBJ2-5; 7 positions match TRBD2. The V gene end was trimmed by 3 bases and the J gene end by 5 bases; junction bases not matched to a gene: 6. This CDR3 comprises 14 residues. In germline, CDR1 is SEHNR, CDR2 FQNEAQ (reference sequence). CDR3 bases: TGTGCCAGCAGCTTTTTGCAGGGAGGGGAGACCCAGTACTTC. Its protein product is CASSFLQGGETQYF.

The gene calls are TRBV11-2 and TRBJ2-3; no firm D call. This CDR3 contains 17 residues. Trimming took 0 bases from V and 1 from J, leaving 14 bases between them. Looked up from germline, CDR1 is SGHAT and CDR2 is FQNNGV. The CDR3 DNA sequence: TGTGCCAGCAGCTTAGATGGCGTGGGCCGGGGCACAGATACGCAGTATTTT. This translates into CASSLDGVGRGTDTQYF.

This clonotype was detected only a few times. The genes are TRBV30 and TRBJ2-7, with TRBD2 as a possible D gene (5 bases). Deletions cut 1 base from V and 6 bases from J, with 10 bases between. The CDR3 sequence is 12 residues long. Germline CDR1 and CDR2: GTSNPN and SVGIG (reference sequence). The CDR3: CAWSGTLAEQYF. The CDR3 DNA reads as TGTGCCTGGAGTGGCACTCTAGCCGAGCAGTACTTC.

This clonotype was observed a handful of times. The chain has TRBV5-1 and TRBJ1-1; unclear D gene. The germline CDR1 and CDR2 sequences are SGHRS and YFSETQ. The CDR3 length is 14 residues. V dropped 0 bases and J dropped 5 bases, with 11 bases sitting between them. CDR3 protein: CASSLAHPGTEAFF. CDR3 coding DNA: TGCGCCAGCAGCTTGGCCCACCCCGGGACTGAAGCTTTCTTT.

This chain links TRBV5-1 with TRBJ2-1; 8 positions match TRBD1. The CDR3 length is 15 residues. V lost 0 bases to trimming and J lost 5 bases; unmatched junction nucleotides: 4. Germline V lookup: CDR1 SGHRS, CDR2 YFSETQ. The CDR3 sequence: CASSLADRADNEQFF. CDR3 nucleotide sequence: TGCGCCAGCAGCTTGGCGGACAGGGCTGACAATGAGCAGTTCTTC.

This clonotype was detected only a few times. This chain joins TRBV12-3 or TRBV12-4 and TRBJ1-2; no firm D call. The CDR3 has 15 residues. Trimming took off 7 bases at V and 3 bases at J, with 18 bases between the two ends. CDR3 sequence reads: CASTLQERRYYGYTF. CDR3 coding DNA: TGTGCCAGCACTCTACAAGAAAGACGTTACTATGGCTACACCTTC.

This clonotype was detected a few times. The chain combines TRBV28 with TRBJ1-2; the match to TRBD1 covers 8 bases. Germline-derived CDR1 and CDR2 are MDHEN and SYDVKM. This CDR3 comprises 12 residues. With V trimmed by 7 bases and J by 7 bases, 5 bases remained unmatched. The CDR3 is CASTQTGAGYTF. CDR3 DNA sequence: TGTGCCAGCACCCAGACAGGGGCTGGCTACACCTTC.

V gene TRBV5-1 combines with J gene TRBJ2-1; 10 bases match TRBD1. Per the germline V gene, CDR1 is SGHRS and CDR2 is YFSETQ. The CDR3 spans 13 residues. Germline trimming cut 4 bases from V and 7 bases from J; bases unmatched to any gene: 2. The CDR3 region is CASSPDRGNEQFF. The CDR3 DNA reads TGCGCCAGCAGCCCGGACAGGGGGAATGAGCAGTTCTTC.

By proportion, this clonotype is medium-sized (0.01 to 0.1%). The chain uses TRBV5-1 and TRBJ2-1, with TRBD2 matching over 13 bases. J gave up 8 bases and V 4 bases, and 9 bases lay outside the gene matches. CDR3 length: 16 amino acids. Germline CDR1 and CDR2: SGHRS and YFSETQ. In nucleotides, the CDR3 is TGCGCCAGCAGCCTCGGGACTAGCGGGAATTTGTATGAGCAGTTCTTC. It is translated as CASSLGTSGNLYEQFF.

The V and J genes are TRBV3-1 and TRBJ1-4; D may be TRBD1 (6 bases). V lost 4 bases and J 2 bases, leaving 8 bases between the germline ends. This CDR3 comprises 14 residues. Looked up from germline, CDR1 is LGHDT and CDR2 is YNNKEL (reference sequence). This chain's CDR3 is CASSLGQTNEKLFF. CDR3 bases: TGTGCCAGCAGCCTTGGACAGACTAATGAAAAACTGTTTTTT. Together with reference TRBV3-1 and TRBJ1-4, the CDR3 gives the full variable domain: DTAVSQTPKYLVTQMGNDKSIKCEQNLGHDTMYWYKQDSKKFLKIMFSYNNKELIINETVPNRFSPKSPDKAHLNLHINSLELGDSAVYFCASSLGQTNEKLFFGSGTQLSVL.

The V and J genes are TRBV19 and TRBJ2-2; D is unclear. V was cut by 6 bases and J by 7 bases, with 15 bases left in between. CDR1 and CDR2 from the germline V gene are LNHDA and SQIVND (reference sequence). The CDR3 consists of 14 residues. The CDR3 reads CASRVVARSGELFF. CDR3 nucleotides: TGTGCCAGTAGGGTAGTAGCCAGAAGCGGGGAGCTGTTTTTT.

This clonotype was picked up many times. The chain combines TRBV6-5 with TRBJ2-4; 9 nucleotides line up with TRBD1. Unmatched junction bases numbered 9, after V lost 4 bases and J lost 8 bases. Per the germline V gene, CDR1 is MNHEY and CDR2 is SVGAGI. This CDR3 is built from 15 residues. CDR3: CASSSIGTGSYIQYF. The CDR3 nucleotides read TGTGCCAGCAGTTCCATCGGGACAGGGTCGTACATTCAGTACTTC.

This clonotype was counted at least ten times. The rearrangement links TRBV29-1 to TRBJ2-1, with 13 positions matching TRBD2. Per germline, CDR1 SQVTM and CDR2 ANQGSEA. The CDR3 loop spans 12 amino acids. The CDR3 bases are TGCACCGGGACTAGCGGGACTAATGAGCAGTTCTTC. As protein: CTGTSGTNEQFF.

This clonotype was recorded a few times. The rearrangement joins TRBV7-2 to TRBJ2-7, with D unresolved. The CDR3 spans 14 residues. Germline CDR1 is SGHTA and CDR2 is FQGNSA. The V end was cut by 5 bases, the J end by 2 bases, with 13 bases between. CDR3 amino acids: CASSPSGNPYEQYF. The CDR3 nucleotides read TGTGCCAGCAGCCCGAGTGGTAACCCCTACGAGCAGTACTTC.